Listed below are T cell receptor beta chains from one sample, sequenced in a study of blood T cells in healthy people across ages. TCRdb re-analysed the 5' RACE reads in MiXCR, keeping a single row per CDR3 protein. The sample holds about 570,000 distinct CDR3 sequences; 25% to 30% are singletons and the top ten take around 20%. The sample comprised blood. The origin of the receptors is a woman in her seventies in good health. CDR3s include the opening cysteine and the closing phenylalanine or tryptophan. The D gene is left open where the match is weak. Clone size appears in some rows only: once, few, many, or a class for an expanded clone.

TRBJ2-1	-	TRBV2	TRBD2	TGTGCCAGCAGTGAAAGGCTAGCGGGGAACAATGAGCAGTTCTTC	CASSERLAGNNEQFF
TRBJ1-1	-	TRBV20-1	-	TGCAGTGCTAGATTCACAGGGCGTCGGACCACTGAAGCTTTCTTT	CSARFTGRRTTEAFF
TRBJ2-7	few	TRBV5-1	-	TGCGCCAGCAGACAGTCCGGCAGGTACGAGCAGTACTTC	CASRQSGRYEQYF
TRBJ1-3	-	TRBV12-3/TRBV12-4	-	TGTGCCAGCAGTCGGGACGTAGGAAACACCATATATTTT	CASSRDVGNTIYF
TRBJ2-5	-	TRBV5-1	-	TGCGCCAGCAGCTTGCGATCACTAGCCCAAGAGACCCAGTACTTC	CASSLRSLAQETQYF
TRBJ2-1	few	TRBV29-1	-	TGCAGCGTTGACCTTTTGGACCAGTTACGCGAGCAGTTCTTC	CSVDLLDQLREQFF
TRBJ2-1	-	TRBV20-1	-	TGCAGTGCTAGGGCGGGGGCAGGCTACAATGAGCAGTTCTTC	CSARAGAGYNEQFF
TRBJ2-4	-	TRBV7-2	TRBD2	TGTGCCAGCAGCTTAGGCCTAGCGGATAACATTCAGTACTTC	CASSLGLADNIQYF
TRBJ1-1	few	TRBV10-3	-	TGTGCCATCAGTGAGTCCGAGGGATCGGGGAACACTGAAGCTTTCTTT	CAISESEGSGNTEAFF
TRBJ2-2	-	TRBV9	TRBD1	TGTGCCAGCCGGCGGACAGGGGGCGACACCGGGGAGCTGTTTTTT	CASRRTGGDTGELFF
TRBJ2-1	few	TRBV12-5	TRBD1	TGTGCTAGTGGTTTGGTACCGGGGACAGGGAACCACAATGAGCAGTTCTTC	CASGLVPGTGNHNEQFF
TRBJ1-2	-	TRBV18	TRBD1	TGTGCCAGCTCACGGGACCGGGACAGGGCTACCTACACCTTC	CASSRDRDRATYTF
TRBJ1-1	many	TRBV7-8	TRBD1	TGTGCCAGCAGCTTCCAGGGACAGGGAACTGAAGCTTTCTTT	CASSFQGQGTEAFF
TRBJ2-1	-	TRBV7-6	TRBD2	TGTGCCAGCAGCTTGGTGGCGGGGGGGCTGGGGCAGTTCTTC	CASSLVAGGLGQFF
TRBJ2-4	few	TRBV19	-	TGTGCCAGTAGTATCGGTGGCATAGCCAAAAACATTCAGTACTTC	CASSIGGIAKNIQYF